This T cell receptor beta chain emerged from a study of blood T cell repertoires in COVID-19. Across the study: PBMCs, B-cell-depleted T cells, or T cells were the source of the cDNA or gDNA that made up the material.

Seattle-derived patients entered the study during active infection and were followed longitudinally. Produced via immunoSEQ multiplex PCR; TCRdb's table is partial and in-frame only. Counted here are approximately 200,000 clones, over 75% occurring once; the ten biggest clones make up about 20%. This CDR3 comprises 15 residues. Losses at the gene ends were 3 bases for V and 3 bases for J; bases not matched to a gene: 7. CDR1 and CDR2 (germline): MNHEY, SVGEGT. The sample consisted of peripheral blood. This chain uses TRBV6-2 or TRBV6-3 with TRBJ2-7; 8 bases agree with TRBD1. This TCR was sampled from a person aged 70 to 85 with COVID-19, enrolled during active disease. CDR3 region: CASSYGGTGDYEQYF. The CDR3 DNA reads as TGTGCCAGCAGTTATGGGGGGACAGGCGACTACGAGCAGTACTTC.